These 30 T cell receptor beta chains originate from one sample sequenced in a study of regulatory T cells in long-lasting Graves disease. Investigators prepared the TCR beta libraries by applying iRepertoire HTBI primers and Arm-PCR of CDR3 regions. One entry per CDR3 protein results from TCRdb running MiXCR on the multiplex PCR reads. The table shows around 450,000 distinct CDR3 sequences, with roughly 21% occurring only once. Indicated time point: persistent/refractory GD, antithyroid drugs over 5 years with positive TRAb. The TCR library used RNA extracted from PBMCs. The source material was peripheral blood mononuclear cells (PBMCs), sampled when the disease was refractory, from a patient treated with antithyroid drugs. These receptors were collected from a female donor with Graves disease.

This clonotype was seen ten or more times. This rearrangement joins TRBV2 to TRBJ1-1, with 8 bases that match TRBD1. CDR3 length: 12 residues. Trimming took 6 bases from V and 8 from J; bases not matched to a gene: 5. Germline CDR1 is SNHLY and CDR2 is FYNNEI. The CDR3 DNA reads TGTGCCAGCAGCCCCGACAGGGGCGAAGCTTTCTTT. Translated: CASSPDRGEAFF.

The chain employs TRBV7-6 and TRBJ2-5; D perhaps matches TRBD1 (5 bases). The CDR3 contains 21 residues. From germline, CDR1 is SGHVS and CDR2 FNYEAQ. The V gene lost 5 bases and the J gene lost 0 bases, with 31 bases spanning the gap. The CDR3 is CASSPHPQIDWQGGYQETQYF. The CDR3 bases are TGTGCCAGCAGCCCCCACCCCCAAATTGACTGGCAGGGTGGTTACCAAGAGACCCAGTACTTC. The variable domain in full, completed from reference TRBV7-6 and TRBJ2-5, reads GAGVSQSPRYKVTKRGQDVALRCDPISGHVSLYWYRQALGQGPEFLTYFNYEAQQDKSGLPNDRFSAERPEGSISTLTIQRTEQRDSAMYRCASSPHPQIDWQGGYQETQYFGPGTRLLVL.

This clonotype was recorded many times. The chain uses TRBV12-3 or TRBV12-4 and TRBJ1-5; D gene uncertain. CDR3 length: 17 residues. V was clipped by 10 bases and J by 0 bases, with 22 bases between them. The CDR3 bases are TGTGCCACAGGATTGGGATCGATGGATCATAGCAATCAGCCCCAGCATTTT. This sequence encodes CATGLGSMDHSNQPQHF.

This clonotype was picked up a small number of times. This chain joins TRBV28 and TRBJ1-5; D gene unclear. The CDR3 consists of 13 residues. Germline assignment: CDR1 MDHEN and CDR2 SYDVKM. V was cut by 3 bases and J by 6 bases, with 9 bases left in between. The CDR3 is CASSFKGRQPQHF. CDR3 DNA: TGTGCCAGCAGTTTTAAAGGGCGTCAGCCCCAGCATTTT.

The chain joins TRBV7-9 to TRBJ2-3; 7 positions match TRBD2. After removal of 7 bases from V and 2 bases from J, the junction contained 18 bases not matched to a gene. The V gene's germline CDR1 is SEHNR and CDR2 FQNEAQ (reference sequence). The CDR3 sequence is 18 residues long. The CDR3 region is CASTPPNAGGSNTDTQYF. For the CDR3, the DNA is TGTGCCAGCACCCCTCCCAATGCCGGGGGGTCTAACACAGATACGCAGTATTTT.

This clonotype was recorded at least ten times. The chain joins TRBV27 to TRBJ1-5; TRBD1 agrees at 7 bases. The CDR3 spans 14 residues. V gave up 5 bases and J gave up 3 bases; unmatched junction bases: 4. Germline lookup yields CDR1 MNHEY and CDR2 SMNVEV (reference sequence). CDR3 nucleotides: TGTGCCAGCAGTCAACAGGGGATCAATCAGCCCCAGCATTTT. Translation: CASSQQGINQPQHF.

This clonotype was seen many times. V and J are TRBV11-3 and TRBJ1-2, with 8 bases matching TRBD1. The CDR3 runs to 14 residues. With V trimmed by 3 bases and J by 8 bases, 8 bases remained unmatched. Per germline, CDR1 SGHNT and CDR2 YENEEA. The CDR3 DNA is TGTGCCAGCAGCTTCTCATGGACAGGGTTCGGCTACACCTTC. Its protein product is CASSFSWTGFGYTF.

The J gene is TRBJ2-7, the V gene TRBV15; 7 bases map to TRBD1. Germline V gives CDR1 LNHNV, CDR2 YYDKDF (reference sequence). Losses at the gene ends were 0 bases for V and 2 bases for J; bases not matched to a gene: 10. The CDR3 consists of 17 residues. This CDR3 reads CATSRDQGQINPYEQYF. The CDR3 region has the DNA TGTGCCACCAGCAGAGATCAGGGACAGATAAACCCCTACGAGCAGTACTTC.

This chain joins TRBV5-1 and TRBJ2-7, with TRBD2 matching 12 bases. This CDR3 spans 15 amino acids. The germline CDR1 and CDR2 sequences are SGHRS and YFSETQ. With V trimmed by 2 bases and J by 3 bases, 3 bases remained unmatched. CDR3 in amino acids: CASSLSSGRVYEQYF. The CDR3 DNA sequence: TGCGCCAGCAGCTTATCTAGCGGGAGGGTCTACGAGCAGTACTTC. Supplemented by reference TRBV5-1 and TRBJ2-7, the full variable domain reads KAGVTQTPRYLIKTRGQQVTLSCSPISGHRSVSWYQQTPGQGLQFLFEYFSETQRNKGNFPGRFSGRQFSNSRSEMNVSTLELGDSALYLCASSLSSGRVYEQYFGPGTRLTVT.

In this sample, this clonotype turned up many times. The gene calls are TRBV20-1 and TRBJ1-1; D remains unclear. CDR1 is DFQATT, CDR2 SNEGSKA, per germline (reference sequence). The V and J ends lost 3 bases and 1 base respectively, with 6 bases between them. The CDR3 spans 12 residues. As DNA, the CDR3 is TGCAGTGCTAGTTTCAGGAACACTGAAGCTTTCTTT. This gives the protein CSASFRNTEAFF.

This clonotype was found many times. This sequence joins TRBV24-1 and TRBJ1-2, with 9 nucleotides matching TRBD1. Trimming took 3 bases from V and 5 from J; bases not matched to a gene: 12. CDR3 length equals 17 residues. Looked up from germline, CDR1 is KGHDR and CDR2 is SFDVKD. The CDR3 region is CATSDPTGQGPSYGYTF. The CDR3 bases are TGTGCCACCAGTGATCCGACGGGACAGGGTCCTAGTTATGGCTACACCTTC.

This clonotype was seen more than once but under ten times. This chain connects TRBV28 to TRBJ2-7; D remains ambiguous. The germline CDR1 and CDR2 sequences are MDHEN and SYDVKM. This CDR3 comprises 11 residues. V dropped 10 bases and J dropped 3 bases, with 10 bases sitting between them. The CDR3 DNA sequence: TGTGCCACCGAAGACGGCTACGAGCAGTACTTC. Protein product: CATEDGYEQYF.

Points on this clonotype: A read error may account for a junction end that differs from germline. The rearrangement joins TRBV12-3 or TRBV12-4 to TRBJ1-5, with no clear D. This CDR3 has 14 residues. CDR3: CAGSPLAGNQPQHF. In DNA, the CDR3 is TGTGCCGGCAGCCCGCTAGCGGGCAATCAGCCCCAGCATTTT.

There are a few counts of this clonotype. J is TRBJ2-6 and V is TRBV10-3; D perhaps matches TRBD1 (7 bases). CDR1 ENHRY and CDR2 SYGVKD come from the germline V gene. This CDR3 contains 16 residues. The germline V and J ends were trimmed by 4 bases and 3 bases, with 13 bases remaining between them. This CDR3 is CAISGGGGGGANVLTF. The CDR3 bases are TGTGCCATCAGTGGAGGAGGGGGCGGTGGGGCCAACGTCCTGACTTTC.

This clonotype showed up just a few times. The V call is TRBV6-2 or TRBV6-3, the J call TRBJ1-1; D possibly corresponds to TRBD1 (6 bases). Germline CDR1 and CDR2: MNHEY and SVGEGT. The V end was cut by 8 bases, the J end by 5 bases, with 21 bases between. There are 15 residues in the CDR3. The CDR3 nucleotides read TGTGCCAGCGGATTCAAGGGGGAATCGCGGACTGAAGCTTTCTTT. Amino acids: CASGFKGESRTEAFF.

The V gene is TRBV15, the J gene TRBJ2-5, with D possibly matching TRBD2 (5 bases). The V end lost 1 base, the J end lost 5 bases, and 14 bases lay between the germline ends. Germline V gives CDR1 LNHNV, CDR2 YYDKDF (reference sequence). The CDR3 length is 15 residues. This chain's CDR3 is CATSRGPGMRETQYF. CDR3 nucleotide sequence: TGTGCCACCAGCAGAGGGCCGGGAATGAGGGAGACCCAGTACTTC.

The V call is TRBV7-9, the J call TRBJ2-7; 8 bases align to TRBD1. The ends lost 2 bases at V and 5 bases at J; junction bases unmatched: 8. CDR3 length: 15 amino acids. Germline CDR1 SEHNR, CDR2 FQNEAQ (reference sequence). The CDR3: CASSLRQGARHEQYF. In DNA form, the CDR3 reads TGTGCCAGCAGCTTAAGGCAGGGGGCGCGCCACGAGCAGTACTTC.

The chain recombines TRBV19 with TRBJ1-5; 7 bases match TRBD1. V dropped 6 bases and J dropped 0; count of bases not matched to a gene: 8. Germline V gene data show CDR1 as LNHDA and CDR2 as SQIVND (reference sequence). The CDR3 runs 16 residues. DNA of the CDR3: TGTGCCAGTAGAAGGGACAGAGACTATAGCAATCAGCCCCAGCATTTT. Encoded protein: CASRRDRDYSNQPQHF.

This clonotype has a count of ten or more. This chain connects TRBV7-9 to TRBJ1-1, with 7 bases aligning to TRBD1. This CDR3 spans 14 amino acids. Germline trimming cut 6 bases from V and 4 bases from J; bases unmatched to any gene: 8. The V gene's germline CDR1 is SEHNR and CDR2 FQNEAQ (reference sequence). CDR3 nucleotide sequence: TGTGCCAGCAGTTTACAGGGGAAAGGCACTGAAGCTTTCTTT. The encoded protein is CASSLQGKGTEAFF.

The sample holds many counts of this clonotype. The J gene is TRBJ1-2, the V gene TRBV5-6, with D possibly TRBD1 on 6 matching bases. Germline CDR1 is SGHDT and CDR2 is YYEEEE. Trimming removed 3 bases at V and 3 bases at J, with 15 bases between. The CDR3 length is 15 residues. The CDR3 DNA reads TGTGCCAGCAGCTGGGGGCTCAGGGATGACTATGGCTACACCTTC. It encodes CASSWGLRDDYGYTF.

This clonotype was seen repeatedly, ten times or more. The chain has TRBV28 and TRBJ1-1; TRBD1 aligns across 9 bases. After removal of 3 bases from V and 5 bases from J, the junction contained 7 bases not matched to a gene. The CDR3 length is 15 residues. CDR1 MDHEN and CDR2 SYDVKM come from the germline V gene. The chain's CDR3 is CASSFTGGRRTEAFF. DNA for the CDR3: TGTGCCAGCAGTTTTACAGGGGGCAGGAGAACTGAAGCTTTCTTT.

This clonotype was counted between two and nine times. This chain joins TRBV29-1 and TRBJ2-7; D perhaps matches TRBD1 (6 bases). Germline CDR1 is SQVTM and CDR2 is ANQGSEA. This CDR3 has 15 amino acids. Trimming took 4 bases from V and 4 from J, leaving 20 bases between them. The CDR3 DNA reads TGCAGCGTTGCCCCTGCCCCTGGACAGATTTACGAGCAGTACTTC. As protein: CSVAPAPGQIYEQYF.

This clonotype came up many times. The chain couples TRBV5-1 to TRBJ1-1; TRBD1 might be the D (6 bases). This CDR3 has 18 amino acids. Germline assignment: CDR1 SGHRS and CDR2 YFSETQ. V shed 0 bases and J shed 4 bases, with 22 bases lying between them. The CDR3 sequence: CASSLERGTPRGGTEAFF. The CDR3 region has the DNA TGCGCCAGCAGCTTGGAACGGGGCACGCCAAGGGGGGGCACTGAAGCTTTCTTT.

This chain links TRBV12-3 or TRBV12-4 with TRBJ2-7, with D unclear. CDR3 length: 12 amino acids. Trimming stripped 5 bases from V and 3 bases from J, with 8 bases between. The CDR3 sequence is CASSPSRYEQYF. The DNA for the CDR3 is TGTGCCAGCAGTCCGAGTCGCTACGAGCAGTACTTC.

This clonotype was detected only a few times. The chain employs TRBV10-3 and TRBJ2-5; D ambiguous. Trimming took off 2 bases at V and 2 bases at J, with 15 bases between the two ends. CDR3 length equals 16 residues. In germline, CDR1 is ENHRY, CDR2 SYGVKD. The CDR3 protein is CAISEILLYWQETQYF. In DNA, the CDR3 is TGTGCCATCAGTGAGATATTGTTGTACTGGCAAGAGACCCAGTACTTC.

This clonotype was counted between two and nine times. The CDR3 DNA sequence: TGTGCCAGCAGTTACGGGCCCGGAGCCTTCTGGGGTGAAAAACTGTTTTTT. Its protein product is CASSYGPGAFWGEKLFF. This chain links TRBV6-5 with TRBJ1-4; D is unclear. Trimming pared 2 bases from V and 7 bases from J, leaving 20 bases between. The CDR3 totals 17 residues. From germline, CDR1 is MNHEY and CDR2 SVGAGI.

The V and J genes are TRBV5-4 and TRBJ1-4; D is unresolved. V lost 3 bases to trimming and J lost 6 bases, with 3 bases between them. Germline-derived CDR1 and CDR2 are SGHNT and YYREEE (reference sequence). This CDR3 has 11 amino acids. The chain's CDR3 is CASSSDEKLFF. Written as DNA, the CDR3 is TGTGCCAGCAGCTCAGATGAAAAACTGTTTTTT.

This clonotype showed up just a few times. This rearrangement joins TRBV29-1 to TRBJ2-5; TRBD2 might be the D (6 bases). Germline CDR1 SQVTM, CDR2 ANQGSEA. The V end was cut by 7 bases, the J end by 5 bases, with 14 bases between. This CDR3 comprises 12 residues. The CDR3 bases are TGCAGCGCCAACGGGGGTAGGGAGACCCAGTACTTC. Translation gives CSANGGRETQYF.

This clonotype has only a few counts. This may be a read error: a much more frequent sequence differs by one nucleotide. The rearrangement joins TRBV7-9 to TRBJ2-5, with 7 nucleotides matching TRBD1. The CDR3 runs to 13 residues. Per germline, CDR1 SEHNR and CDR2 FQNEAQ (reference sequence). V lost 5 bases to trimming and J lost 4 bases; unmatched junction nucleotides: 4. CDR3 residues: CASSPWTGETQYF. Written as DNA, the CDR3 is TGTGCCAGCAGCCCGTGGACAGGAGAGACCCAGTACTTC.

This clonotype has a count of ten or more. This rearrangement joins TRBV6-5 to TRBJ1-5, with unresolved D. Between the trimmed V and J ends, which lost 2 bases and 0 bases, there was a span of 5 bases. In germline, CDR1 is MNHEY, CDR2 SVGAGI. The CDR3 has 14 amino acids. This CDR3 is CASSYAGSNQPQHF. The DNA for the CDR3 is TGTGCCAGCAGTTACGCGGGTAGCAATCAGCCCCAGCATTTT.